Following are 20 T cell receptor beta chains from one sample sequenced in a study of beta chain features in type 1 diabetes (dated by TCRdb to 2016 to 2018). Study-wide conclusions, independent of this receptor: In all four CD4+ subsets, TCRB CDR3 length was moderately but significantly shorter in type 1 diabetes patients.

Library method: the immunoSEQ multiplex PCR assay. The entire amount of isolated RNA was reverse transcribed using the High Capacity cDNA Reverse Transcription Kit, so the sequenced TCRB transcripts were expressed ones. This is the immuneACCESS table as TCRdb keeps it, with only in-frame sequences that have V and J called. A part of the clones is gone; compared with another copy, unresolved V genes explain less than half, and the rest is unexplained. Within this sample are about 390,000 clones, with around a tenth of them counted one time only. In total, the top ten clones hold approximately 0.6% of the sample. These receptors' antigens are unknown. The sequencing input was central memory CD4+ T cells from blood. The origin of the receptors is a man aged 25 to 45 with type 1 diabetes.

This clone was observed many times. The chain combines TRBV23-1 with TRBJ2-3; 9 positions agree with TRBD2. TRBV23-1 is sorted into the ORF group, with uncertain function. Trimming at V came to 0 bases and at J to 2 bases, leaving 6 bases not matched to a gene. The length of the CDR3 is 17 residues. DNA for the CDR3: TGCGCCAGCAGTCAATCGGCGACTAGCGGCGACACAGATACGCAGTATTTT. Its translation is CASSQSATSGDTDTQYF.

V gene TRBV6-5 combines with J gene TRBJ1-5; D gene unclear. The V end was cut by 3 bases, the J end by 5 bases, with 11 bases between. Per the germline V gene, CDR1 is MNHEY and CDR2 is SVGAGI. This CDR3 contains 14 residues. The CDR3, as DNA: TGTGCCAGCAGTTATGGAGGAAGCCATCAGCCCCAGCATTTT. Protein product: CASSYGGSHQPQHF.

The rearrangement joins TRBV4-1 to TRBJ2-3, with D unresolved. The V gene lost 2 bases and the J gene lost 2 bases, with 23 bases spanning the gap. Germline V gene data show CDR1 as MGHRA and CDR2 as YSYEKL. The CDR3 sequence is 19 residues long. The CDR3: CASSQSPSSAYNTTDTQYF. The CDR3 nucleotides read TGCGCCAGCAGCCAATCCCCCTCGTCAGCCTACAATACCACAGATACGCAGTATTTT.

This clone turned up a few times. The CDR3 nucleotides read TGTGCCAGCAGTCGACTCCAGGACAGGGGAAATGAGCAGTTCTTC. It specifies CASSRLQDRGNEQFF. The chain carries TRBV6-6 and TRBJ2-1; 9 nucleotides match TRBD1. CDR3 length equals 15 residues. With 5 bases clipped from V and 7 bases from J, the junction kept 9 bases outside the gene matches. Germline lookup yields CDR1 MNHNY and CDR2 SVGAGI (reference sequence).

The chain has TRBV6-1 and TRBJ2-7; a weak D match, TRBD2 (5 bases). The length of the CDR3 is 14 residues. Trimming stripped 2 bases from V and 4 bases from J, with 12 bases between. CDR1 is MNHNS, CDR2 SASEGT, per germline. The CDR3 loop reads CASSEPGERYEQYF. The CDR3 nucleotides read TGTGCCAGCAGTGAACCCGGGGAAAGGTACGAGCAGTACTTC.

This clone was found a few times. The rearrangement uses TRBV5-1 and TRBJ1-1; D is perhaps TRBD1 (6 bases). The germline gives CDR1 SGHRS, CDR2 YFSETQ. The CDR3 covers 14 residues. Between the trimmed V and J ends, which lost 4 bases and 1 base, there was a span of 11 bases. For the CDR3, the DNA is TGCGCCAGCAGCACCGGGGGCCGGAACACTGAAGCTTTCTTT. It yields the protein CASSTGGRNTEAFF.

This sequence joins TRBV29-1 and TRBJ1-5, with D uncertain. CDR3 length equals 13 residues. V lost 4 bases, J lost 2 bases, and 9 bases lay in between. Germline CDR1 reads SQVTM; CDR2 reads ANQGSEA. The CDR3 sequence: CSVVRAGNQPQHF. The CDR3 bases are TGCAGCGTTGTTCGCGCGGGCAATCAGCCCCAGCATTTT.

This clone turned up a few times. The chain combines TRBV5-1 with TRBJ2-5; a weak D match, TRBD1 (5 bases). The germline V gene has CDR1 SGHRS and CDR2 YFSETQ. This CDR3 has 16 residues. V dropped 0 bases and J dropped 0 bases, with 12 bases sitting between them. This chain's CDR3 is CASSLEPGLYQETQYF. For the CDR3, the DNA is TGCGCCAGCAGCTTGGAGCCAGGGTTATACCAAGAGACCCAGTACTTC.

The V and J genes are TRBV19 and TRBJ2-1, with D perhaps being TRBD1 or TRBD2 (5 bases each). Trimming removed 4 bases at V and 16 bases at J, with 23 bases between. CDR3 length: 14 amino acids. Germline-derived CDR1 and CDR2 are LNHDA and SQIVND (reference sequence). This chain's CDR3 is CASSTHLGPRASFF. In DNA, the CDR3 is TGTGCCAGTAGTACTCACCTGGGACCCAGGGCCAGCTTCTTC.

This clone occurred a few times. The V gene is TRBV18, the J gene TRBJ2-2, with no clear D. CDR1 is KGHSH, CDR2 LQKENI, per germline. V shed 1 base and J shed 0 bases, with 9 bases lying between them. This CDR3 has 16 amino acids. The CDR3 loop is CASSPLSLSNTGELFF. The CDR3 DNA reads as TGTGCCAGCTCACCACTGAGTCTTTCGAACACCGGGGAGCTGTTTTTT.

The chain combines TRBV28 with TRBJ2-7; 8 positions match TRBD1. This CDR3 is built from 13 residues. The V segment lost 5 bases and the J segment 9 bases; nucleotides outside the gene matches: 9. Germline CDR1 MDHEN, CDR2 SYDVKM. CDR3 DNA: TGTGCCAGCAGTCCGAGCGACAGGGGCGGGCAGTACTTC. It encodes CASSPSDRGGQYF.

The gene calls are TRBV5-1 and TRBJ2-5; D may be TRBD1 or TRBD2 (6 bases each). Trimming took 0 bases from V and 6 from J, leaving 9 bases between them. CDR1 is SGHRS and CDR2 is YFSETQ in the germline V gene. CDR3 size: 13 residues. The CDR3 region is CASSLEGGKTQYF. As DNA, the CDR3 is TGCGCCAGCAGCTTGGAGGGGGGAAAGACCCAGTACTTC. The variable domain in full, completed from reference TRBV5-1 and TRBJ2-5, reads KAGVTQTPRYLIKTRGQQVTLSCSPISGHRSVSWYQQTPGQGLQFLFEYFSETQRNKGNFPGRFSGRQFSNSRSEMNVSTLELGDSALYLCASSLEGGKTQYFGPGTRLLVL.

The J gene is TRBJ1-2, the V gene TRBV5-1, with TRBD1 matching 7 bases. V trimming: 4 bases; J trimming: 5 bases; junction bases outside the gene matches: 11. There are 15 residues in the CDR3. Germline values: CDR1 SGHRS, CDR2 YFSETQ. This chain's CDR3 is CASSGGDSPTYGYTF. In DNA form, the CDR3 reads TGCGCCAGCAGCGGGGGGGACAGCCCCACTTATGGCTACACCTTC.

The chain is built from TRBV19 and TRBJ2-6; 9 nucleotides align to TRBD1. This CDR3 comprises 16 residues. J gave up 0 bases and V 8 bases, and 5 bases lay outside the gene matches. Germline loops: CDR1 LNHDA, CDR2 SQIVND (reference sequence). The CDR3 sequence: CASWDRAGSGANVLTF. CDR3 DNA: TGTGCCAGTTGGGACAGGGCGGGCTCTGGGGCCAACGTCCTGACTTTC.

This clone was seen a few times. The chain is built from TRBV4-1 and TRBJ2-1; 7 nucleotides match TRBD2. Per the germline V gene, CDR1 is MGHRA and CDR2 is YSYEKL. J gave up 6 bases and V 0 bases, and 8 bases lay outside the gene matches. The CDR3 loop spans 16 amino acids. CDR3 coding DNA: TGCGCCAGCAGCCAAGATGCTAGCGGTAAAGGCAATGAGCAGTTCTTC. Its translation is CASSQDASGKGNEQFF.

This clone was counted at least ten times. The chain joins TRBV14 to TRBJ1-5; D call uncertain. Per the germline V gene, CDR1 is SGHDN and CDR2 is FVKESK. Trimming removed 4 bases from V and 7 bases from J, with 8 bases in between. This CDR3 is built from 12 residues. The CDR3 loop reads CASSLYDQPQHF. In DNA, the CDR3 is TGTGCCAGCAGCCTGTACGACCAGCCCCAGCATTTT.

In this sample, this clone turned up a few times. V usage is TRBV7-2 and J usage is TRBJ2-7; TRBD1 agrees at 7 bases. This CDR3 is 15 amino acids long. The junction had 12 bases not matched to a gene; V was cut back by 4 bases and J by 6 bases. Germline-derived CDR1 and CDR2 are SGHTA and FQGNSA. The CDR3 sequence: CASSSPSDRVGEQYF. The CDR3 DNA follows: TGTGCCAGCAGCTCCCCCTCCGACAGGGTAGGCGAGCAGTACTTC. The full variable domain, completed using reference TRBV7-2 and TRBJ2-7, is GAGVSQSPSNKVTEKGKDVELRCDPISGHTALYWYRQSLGQGLEFLIYFQGNSAPDKSGLPSDRFSAERTGGSVSTLTIQRTQQEDSAVYLCASSSPSDRVGEQYFGPGTRLTVT.

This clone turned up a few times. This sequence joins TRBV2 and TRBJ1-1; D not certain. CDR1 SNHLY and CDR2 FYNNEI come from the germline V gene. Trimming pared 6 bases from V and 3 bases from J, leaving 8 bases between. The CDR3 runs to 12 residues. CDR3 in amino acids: CASRRGHTEAFF. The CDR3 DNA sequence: TGTGCCAGCAGACGCGGCCACACTGAAGCTTTCTTT. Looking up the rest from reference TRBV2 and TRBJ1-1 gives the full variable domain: EPEVTQTPSHQVTQMGQEVILRCVPISNHLYFYWYRQILGQKVEFLVSFYNNEISEKSEIFDDQFSVERPDGSNFTLKIRSTKLEDSAMYFCASRRGHTEAFFGQGTRLTVV.

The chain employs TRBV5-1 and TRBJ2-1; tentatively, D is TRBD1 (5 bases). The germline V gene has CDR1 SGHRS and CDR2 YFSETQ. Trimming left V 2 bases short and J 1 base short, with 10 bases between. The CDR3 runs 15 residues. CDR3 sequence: CASSFTRASYNEQFF. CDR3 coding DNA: TGCGCCAGCAGCTTTACCAGGGCGTCCTACAATGAGCAGTTCTTC.

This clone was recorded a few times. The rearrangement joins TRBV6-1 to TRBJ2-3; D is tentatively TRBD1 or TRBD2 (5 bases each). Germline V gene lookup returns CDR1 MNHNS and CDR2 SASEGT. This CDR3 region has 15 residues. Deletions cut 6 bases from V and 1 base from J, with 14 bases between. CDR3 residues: CASSPGSPRTDTQYF. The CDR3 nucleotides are TGTGCCAGCAGCCCAGGGAGTCCCCGCACAGATACGCAGTATTTT.